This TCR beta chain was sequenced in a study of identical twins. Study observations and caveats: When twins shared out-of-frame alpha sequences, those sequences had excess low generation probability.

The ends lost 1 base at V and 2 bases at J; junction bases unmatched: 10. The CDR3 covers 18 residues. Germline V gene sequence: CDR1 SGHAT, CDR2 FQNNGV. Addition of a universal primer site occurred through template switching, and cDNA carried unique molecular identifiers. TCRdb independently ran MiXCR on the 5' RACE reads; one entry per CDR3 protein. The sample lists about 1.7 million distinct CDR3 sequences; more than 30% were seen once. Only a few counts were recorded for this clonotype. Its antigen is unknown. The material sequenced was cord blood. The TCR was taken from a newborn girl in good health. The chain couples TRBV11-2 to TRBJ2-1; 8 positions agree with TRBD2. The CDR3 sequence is CASSLAPGLAGPYNEQFF. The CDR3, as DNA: TGTGCCAGCAGCTTAGCCCCCGGACTAGCCGGCCCCTACAATGAGCAGTTCTTC.